This TCR beta chain was recorded in a study of CD8+ T cells in alopecia areata. The treatment is: oral pan-JAK inhibitor, 5-10 mg twice daily. The CDR3 is 16 amino acids. V was clipped by 4 bases and J by 0 bases, with 16 bases between them. Germline values: CDR1 SGDLS, CDR2 YYNGEE. Extracted from the samples, RNA was reverse transcribed into cDNA to serve as the sequencing template. TCRdb keeps only in-frame clones here, not all; method: immunoSEQ multiplex PCR. The data contain over 200,000 clones, roughly 64% of them singletons. The TCR originated in a human donor with alopecia areata. The sequences come from CD4+ T cells sorted from blood, collected at week 4, from a patient treated with tofacitinib. The V gene is TRBV9, the J gene TRBJ1-2; unclear D gene. The CDR3 reads CASSLGGTVSNYGYTF. CDR3 nucleotide sequence: TGTGCCAGCAGCTTAGGTGGTACAGTTTCTAACTATGGCTACACCTTC.